The 2 T cell receptor beta chains below all came from one sample that was sequenced in a study of Graves' ophthalmopathy and Graves' hyperthyroidism. Amplification from RNA transcripts yielded the TCR beta CDR3 regions. An initial RT-PCR round employing HTBI primers preceded a second-round multiplex PCR. Each CDR3 protein gets one entry after TCRdb re-called the multiplex PCR reads with MiXCR. The sample holds about 370,000 distinct CDR3 sequences; about 17% are singletons and the top ten take 1.6%. The sample consisted of peripheral blood. The receptors were sampled from a woman aged 18-29 years with Graves' ophthalmopathy.

This clonotype was recorded many times. The rearrangement joins TRBV11-2 to TRBJ2-7; 15 bases are a match to TRBD2. The CDR3 loop spans 17 amino acids. V trimming: 2 bases; J trimming: 6 bases; junction bases outside the gene matches: 8. Germline CDR1 reads SGHAT; CDR2 reads FQNNGV. The CDR3 protein is CASSLSGLAGGPTEQYF. CDR3 DNA sequence: TGTGCCAGCAGCTTATCCGGACTAGCGGGGGGGCCAACCGAGCAGTACTTC. The entire variable domain, with the rest obtained from reference TRBV11-2 and TRBJ2-7, is as follows: EAGVAQSPRYKIIEKRQSVAFWCNPISGHATLYWYQQILGQGPKLLIQFQNNGVVDDSQLPKDRFSAERLKGVDSTLKIQPAKLEDSAVYLCASSLSGLAGGPTEQYFGPGTRLTVT.

This clonotype was counted many times. The chain combines TRBV19 with TRBJ1-5; D possibly corresponds to TRBD1 (5 bases). The V gene lost 6 bases and the J gene lost 0 bases, with 9 bases spanning the gap. The CDR3 runs to 14 residues. Germline CDR1 reads LNHDA; CDR2 reads SQIVND (reference sequence). The CDR3 sequence is CASRDGGSNQPQHF. Written as DNA, the CDR3 is TGTGCCAGTAGGGACGGGGGTAGCAATCAGCCCCAGCATTTT.